What follows describes a single TCR beta chain. The PCR had 60 Vbeta and 13 Jbeta primers. Sequencing was performed with immunoSEQ multiplex PCR; in TCRdb, only in-frame clones are kept and a portion is missing. The top ten clones hold 2% to 2.5% of a sample with about 170,000 clones, around 81% of them seen once. This record belongs to a study of cytomegalovirus exposure and HLA in healthy donors. Input material: PBMCs. The sequence derives from a woman between 25 and 40 years old in good health and CMV-seropositive.

The CDR3 protein is CASSQDWEALFYNSPLHF. The CDR3 DNA reads as TGCGCCAGCAGCCAAGATTGGGAGGCCCTCTTCTATAATTCACCCCTCCACTTT. V is TRBV4-3 and J is TRBJ1-6; D unclear. Trimming removed 0 bases at V and 3 bases at J, with 15 bases between. The CDR3 is made up of 18 amino acids. Germline V gene sequence: CDR1 LGHNA, CDR2 YSLEER.